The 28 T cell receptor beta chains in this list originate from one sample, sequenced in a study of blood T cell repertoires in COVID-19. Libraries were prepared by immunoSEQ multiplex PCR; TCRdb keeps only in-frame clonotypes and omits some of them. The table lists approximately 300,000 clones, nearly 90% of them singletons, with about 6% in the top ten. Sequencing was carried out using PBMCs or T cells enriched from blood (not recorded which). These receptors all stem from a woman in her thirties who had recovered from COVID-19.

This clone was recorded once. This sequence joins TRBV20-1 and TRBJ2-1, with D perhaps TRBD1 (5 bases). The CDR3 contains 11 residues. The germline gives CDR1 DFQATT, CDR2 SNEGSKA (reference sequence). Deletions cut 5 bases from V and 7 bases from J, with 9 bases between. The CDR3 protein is CSAVRGNEQFF. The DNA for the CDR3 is TGCAGTGCTGTAAGGGGAAATGAGCAGTTCTTC.

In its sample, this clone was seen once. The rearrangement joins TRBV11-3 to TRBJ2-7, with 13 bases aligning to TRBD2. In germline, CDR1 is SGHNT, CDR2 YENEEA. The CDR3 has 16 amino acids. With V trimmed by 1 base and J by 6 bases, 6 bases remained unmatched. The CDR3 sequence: CASSLGGLAGIGEQYF. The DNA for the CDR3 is TGTGCCAGCAGCTTAGGGGGACTAGCGGGGATCGGCGAGCAGTACTTC.

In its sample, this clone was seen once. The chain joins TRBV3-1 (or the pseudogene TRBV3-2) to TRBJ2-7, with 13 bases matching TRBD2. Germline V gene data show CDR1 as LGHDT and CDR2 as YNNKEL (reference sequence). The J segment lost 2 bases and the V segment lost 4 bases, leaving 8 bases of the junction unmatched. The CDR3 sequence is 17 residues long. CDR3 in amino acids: CASSPRLAGGLTYEQYF. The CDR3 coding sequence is TGTGCCAGCAGCCCAAGACTAGCGGGGGGCCTAACCTACGAGCAGTACTTC.

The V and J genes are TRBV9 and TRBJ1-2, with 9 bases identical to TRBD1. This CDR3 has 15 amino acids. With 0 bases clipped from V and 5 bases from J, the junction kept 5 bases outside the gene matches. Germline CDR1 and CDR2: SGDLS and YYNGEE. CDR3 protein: CASSVGQGGLYGYTF. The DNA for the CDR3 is TGTGCCAGCAGCGTAGGACAGGGGGGACTTTATGGCTACACCTTC.

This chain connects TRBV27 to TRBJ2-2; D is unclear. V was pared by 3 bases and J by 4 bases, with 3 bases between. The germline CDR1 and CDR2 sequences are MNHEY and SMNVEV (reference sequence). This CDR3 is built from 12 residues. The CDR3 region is CASSFSTGELFF. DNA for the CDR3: TGTGCCAGCAGTTTTAGCACCGGGGAGCTGTTTTTT.

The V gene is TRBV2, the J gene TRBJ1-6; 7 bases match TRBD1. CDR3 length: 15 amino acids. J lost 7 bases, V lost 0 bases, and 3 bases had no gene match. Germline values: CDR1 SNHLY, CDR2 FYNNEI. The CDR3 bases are TGTGCCAGCAGTGAAGCAGGGACAGCAAATTCACCCCTCCACTTT. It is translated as CASSEAGTANSPLHF.

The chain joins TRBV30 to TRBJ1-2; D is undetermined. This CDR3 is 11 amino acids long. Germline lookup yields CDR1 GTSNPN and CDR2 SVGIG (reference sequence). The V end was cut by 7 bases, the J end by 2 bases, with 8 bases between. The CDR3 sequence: CASTENYGYTF. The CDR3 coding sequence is TGTGCCTCCACAGAGAACTATGGCTACACCTTC.

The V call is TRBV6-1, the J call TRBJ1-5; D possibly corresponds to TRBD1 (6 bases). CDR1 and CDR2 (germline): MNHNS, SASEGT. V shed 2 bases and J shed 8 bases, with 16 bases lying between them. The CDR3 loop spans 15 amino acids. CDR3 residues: CASSENPTGREPQHF. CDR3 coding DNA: TGTGCCAGCAGTGAAAACCCCACAGGGCGGGAGCCCCAGCATTTT.

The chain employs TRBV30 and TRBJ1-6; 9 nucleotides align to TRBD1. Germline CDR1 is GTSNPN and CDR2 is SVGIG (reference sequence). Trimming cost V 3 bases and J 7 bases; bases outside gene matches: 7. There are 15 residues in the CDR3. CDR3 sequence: CAWSATTGGNSPLHF. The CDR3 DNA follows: TGTGCCTGGAGCGCAACTACAGGGGGCAATTCACCCCTCCACTTT.

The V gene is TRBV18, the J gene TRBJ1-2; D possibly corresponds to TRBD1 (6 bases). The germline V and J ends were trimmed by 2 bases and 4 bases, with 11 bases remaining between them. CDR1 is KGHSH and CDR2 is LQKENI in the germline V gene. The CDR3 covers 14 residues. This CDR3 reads CASSPTGLGYGYTF. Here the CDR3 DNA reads TGTGCCAGCTCACCAACAGGGTTGGGCTATGGCTACACCTTC. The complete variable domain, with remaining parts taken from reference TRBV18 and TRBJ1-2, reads NAGVMQNPRHLVRRRGQEARLRCSPMKGHSHVYWYRQLPEEGLKFMVYLQKENIIDESGMPKERFSAEFPKEGPSILRIQQVVRGDSAAYFCASSPTGLGYGYTFGSGTRLTVV.

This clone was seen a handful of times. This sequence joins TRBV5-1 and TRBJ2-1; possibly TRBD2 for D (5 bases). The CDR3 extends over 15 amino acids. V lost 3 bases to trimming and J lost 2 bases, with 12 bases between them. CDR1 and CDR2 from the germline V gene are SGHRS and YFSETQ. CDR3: CASSSRGEAYNEQFF. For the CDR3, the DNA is TGCGCCAGCAGCTCCCGGGGAGAAGCCTACAATGAGCAGTTCTTC.

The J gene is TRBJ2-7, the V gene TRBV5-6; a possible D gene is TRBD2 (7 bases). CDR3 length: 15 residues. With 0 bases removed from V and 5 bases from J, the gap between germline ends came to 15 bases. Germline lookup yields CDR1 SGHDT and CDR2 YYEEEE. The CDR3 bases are TGTGCCAGCAGCTTGGTGGGGGGGCCGAGGAACGAGCAGTACTTC. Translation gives CASSLVGGPRNEQYF.

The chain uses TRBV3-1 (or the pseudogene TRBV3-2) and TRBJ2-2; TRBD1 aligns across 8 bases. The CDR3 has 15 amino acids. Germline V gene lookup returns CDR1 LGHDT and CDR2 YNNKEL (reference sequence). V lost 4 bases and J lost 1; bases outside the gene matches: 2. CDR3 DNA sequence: TGTGCCAGCAGCCGGGACAGGCTGAACACCGGGGAGCTGTTTTTT. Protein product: CASSRDRLNTGELFF.

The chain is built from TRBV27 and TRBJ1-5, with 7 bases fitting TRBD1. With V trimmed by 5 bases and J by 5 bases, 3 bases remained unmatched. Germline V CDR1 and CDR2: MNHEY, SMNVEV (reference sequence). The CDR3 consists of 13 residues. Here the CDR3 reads CASSRDRYQPQHF. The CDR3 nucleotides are TGTGCCAGCAGTAGGGACAGATATCAGCCCCAGCATTTT.

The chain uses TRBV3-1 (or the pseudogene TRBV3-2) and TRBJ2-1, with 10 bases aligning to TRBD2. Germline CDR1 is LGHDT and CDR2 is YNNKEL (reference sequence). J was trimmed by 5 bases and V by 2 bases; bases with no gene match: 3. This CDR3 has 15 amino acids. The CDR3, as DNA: TGTGCCAGCAGCCAACGAGCGGGGGGGGACAATGAGCAGTTCTTC. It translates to CASSQRAGGDNEQFF.

This CDR3 reads CASRRDTALGYTF. DNA of the CDR3: TGTGCCAGTAGACGGGACACCGCTCTCGGCTACACCTTC. This chain uses TRBV19 with TRBJ1-2; TRBD1 might be the D (6 bases). The germline CDR1 and CDR2 sequences are LNHDA and SQIVND (reference sequence). V was shortened by 6 bases and J by 8 bases, with 16 bases between the two germline ends. The CDR3 has 13 residues.

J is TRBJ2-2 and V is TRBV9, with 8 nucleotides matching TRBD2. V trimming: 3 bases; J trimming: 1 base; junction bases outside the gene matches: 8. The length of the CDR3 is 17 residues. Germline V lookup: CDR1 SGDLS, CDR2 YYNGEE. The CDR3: CASSAGPRGGNTGELFF. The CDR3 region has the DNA TGTGCCAGCAGCGCCGGCCCCCGGGGGGGGAACACCGGGGAGCTGTTTTTT.

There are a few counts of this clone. As DNA, the CDR3 is TGCGCCAGCAGCCCTAAAACGGCGGGGAGTGGAAACACCATATATTTT. This gives the protein CASSPKTAGSGNTIYF. V gene TRBV10-2 combines with J gene TRBJ1-3; no clear D. CDR1 is WSHSY and CDR2 is SAAADI in the germline V gene. Trimming took off 6 bases at V and 3 bases at J, with 18 bases between the two ends. The length of the CDR3 is 16 residues.

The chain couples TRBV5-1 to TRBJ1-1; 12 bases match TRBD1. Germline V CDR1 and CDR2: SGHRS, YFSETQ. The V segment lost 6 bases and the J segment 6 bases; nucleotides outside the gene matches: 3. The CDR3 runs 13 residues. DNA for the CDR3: TGCGCCAGCACCCGGGACAGGGGGCCTGAAGCTTTCTTT. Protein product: CASTRDRGPEAFF.

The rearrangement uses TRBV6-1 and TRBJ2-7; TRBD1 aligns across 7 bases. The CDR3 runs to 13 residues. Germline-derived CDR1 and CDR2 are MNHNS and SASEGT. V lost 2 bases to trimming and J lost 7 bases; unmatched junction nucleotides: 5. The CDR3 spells CASSESTGVEQYF. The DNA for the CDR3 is TGTGCCAGCAGTGAAAGCACAGGGGTGGAGCAGTACTTC.

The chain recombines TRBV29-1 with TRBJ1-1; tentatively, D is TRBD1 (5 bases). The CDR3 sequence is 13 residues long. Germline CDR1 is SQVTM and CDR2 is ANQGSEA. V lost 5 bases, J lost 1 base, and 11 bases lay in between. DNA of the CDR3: TGCAGCGTTCTGGCTCAGGGGAACACTGAAGCTTTCTTT. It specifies CSVLAQGNTEAFF.

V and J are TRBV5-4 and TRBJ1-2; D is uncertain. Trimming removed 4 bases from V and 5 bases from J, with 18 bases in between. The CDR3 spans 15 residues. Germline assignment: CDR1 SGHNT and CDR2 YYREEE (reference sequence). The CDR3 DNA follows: TGTGCCAGCAGCAACCGCGCGGCAGCCCTTTATGGCTACACCTTC. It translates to CASSNRAAALYGYTF.

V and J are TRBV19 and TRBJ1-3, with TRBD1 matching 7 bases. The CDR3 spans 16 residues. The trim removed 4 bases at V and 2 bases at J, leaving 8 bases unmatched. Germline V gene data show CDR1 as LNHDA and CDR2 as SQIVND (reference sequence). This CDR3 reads CASSNLGQRTGNTIYF. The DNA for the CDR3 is TGTGCCAGTAGTAACCTGGGACAGCGAACTGGAAACACCATATATTTT. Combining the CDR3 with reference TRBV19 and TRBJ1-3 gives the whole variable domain DGGITQSPKYLFRKEGQNVTLSCEQNLNHDAMYWYRQDPGQGLRLIYYSQIVNDFQKGDIAEGYSVSREKKESFPLTVTSAQKNPTAFYLCASSNLGQRTGNTIYFGEGSWLTVV.

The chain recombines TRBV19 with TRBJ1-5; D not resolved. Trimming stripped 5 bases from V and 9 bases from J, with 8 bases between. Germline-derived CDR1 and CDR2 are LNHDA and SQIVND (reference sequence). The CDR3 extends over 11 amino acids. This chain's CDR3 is CASSFPGPQHF. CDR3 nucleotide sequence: TGTGCCAGTAGTTTCCCGGGGCCCCAGCATTTT.

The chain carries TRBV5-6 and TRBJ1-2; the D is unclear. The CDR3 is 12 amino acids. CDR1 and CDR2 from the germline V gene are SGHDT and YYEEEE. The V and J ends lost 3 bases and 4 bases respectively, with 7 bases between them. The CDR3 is CASSWAGYGYTF. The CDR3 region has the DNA TGTGCCAGCAGCTGGGCGGGCTATGGCTACACCTTC.

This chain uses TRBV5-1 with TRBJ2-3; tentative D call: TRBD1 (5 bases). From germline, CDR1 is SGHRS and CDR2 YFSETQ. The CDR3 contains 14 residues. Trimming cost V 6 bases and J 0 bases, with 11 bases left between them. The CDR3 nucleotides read TGCGCCAGCACCGTCGGACAAAGCACAGATACGCAGTATTTT. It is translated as CASTVGQSTDTQYF.

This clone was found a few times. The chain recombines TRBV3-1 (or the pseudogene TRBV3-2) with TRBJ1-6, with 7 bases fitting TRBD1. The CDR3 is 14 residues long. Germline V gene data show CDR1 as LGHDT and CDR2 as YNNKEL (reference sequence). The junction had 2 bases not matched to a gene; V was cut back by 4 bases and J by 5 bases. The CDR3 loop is CASSPQGNNSPLHF. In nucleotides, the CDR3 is TGTGCCAGCAGCCCACAGGGGAATAATTCACCCCTCCACTTT.

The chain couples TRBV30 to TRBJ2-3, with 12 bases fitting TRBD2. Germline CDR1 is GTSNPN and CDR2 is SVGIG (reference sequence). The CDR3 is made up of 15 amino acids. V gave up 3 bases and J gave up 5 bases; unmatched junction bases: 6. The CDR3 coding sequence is TGTGCCTGGAGGGCTAGCGGGGGGGCCTTAGATACGCAGTATTTT. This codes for CAWRASGGALDTQYF.